This record concerns one TCR beta chain sequence. It has no known antigen specificity. No clone much larger than this one lies a single base away; base qualities are absent. The CDR3 starts with the cysteine, ends with the phenylalanine, and has 12 residues. Only the CDR3 part of the read is kept: 36 bases, read in frame from the first base. CDR1 and CDR2 are read off the germline V gene (reference sequence) as GTSNPN and SVGIG. At the junction V is shortened by 3 bases and J by 3 bases, with 8 bases in between. This record comes from a study of blood T cell repertoires in COVID-19 (dated by TCRdb to the early 2020s). As for the study more broadly: Samples from collaborators originated in the United States, Italy and Spain and spanned both the acute and convalescent phases of COVID-19. The repertoires were released in a freely available public database meant as a resource for research on the immune response to SARS-CoV-2. Subjects who had been exposed to COVID-19, were actively infected with it, or had recovered from it provided the deeply sampled blood TCRbeta repertoires that made up the dataset. The prospective study material was composed of cDNA or gDNA derived from T cells, B-cell-depleted T cells, or PBMCs. Where available, HLA class I and class II types were obtained from metadata supplied by the sample provider rather than from assay-based typing. The sample metadata nearly always contained a de-identified subject ID, COVID-19 status, age in years and sex. Samples came from the ongoing ImmuneRACE study (first 160 participants) plus 1,254 subjects from 6 global collaborators. Study-wide conclusions, independent of this receptor: Clinical and demographic metadata were provided uncurated, with the amount varying by source and participant.

Whole blood was collected in K2EDTA tubes by collaborating institutions according to the institutions' own protocols. For TCRbeta analysis, collaborators shipped samples as frozen whole blood, isolated PBMCs, or DNA extracted from either of those sample types. TCRbeta CDR3 regions were amplified from genomic DNA using the immunoSEQ Assay, a bias-controlled multiplex PCR. Regarding the original processing steps: The number of nucleated cells in each sample was estimated from the amplification of reference gene primers within the assay. To quantify the absolute abundance of each unique TCRbeta CDR3 rearrangement, sequence reads were collapsed and filtered. For each sample, productive Simpson clonality was calculated as the square root of Simpson's diversity index over productive rearrangements. Sourced from immuneACCESS, this table was stored by TCRdb with only in-frame sequences that have V and J called. A share of the clones is absent; for the studies checked, an unresolved V gene accounts for under half, and the remainder has no known explanation. D and trimming come from the DNA, and the V and J calls and clone size come from that table. This sample comprises some 150,000 clones, roughly 83% of them detected only once. 25% to 35% of the sample is taken by the ten largest.

This sequence was found in a woman aged 55-69 years with acute or convalescent COVID-19. The chain links TRBV30 with TRBJ1-2; no D gene is confidently identified. Material: peripheral blood. The CDR3 region reads CAWRENYYGYTF. The sequenced DNA: TGTGCCTGGAGAGAGAATTACTATGGCTACACCTTC.